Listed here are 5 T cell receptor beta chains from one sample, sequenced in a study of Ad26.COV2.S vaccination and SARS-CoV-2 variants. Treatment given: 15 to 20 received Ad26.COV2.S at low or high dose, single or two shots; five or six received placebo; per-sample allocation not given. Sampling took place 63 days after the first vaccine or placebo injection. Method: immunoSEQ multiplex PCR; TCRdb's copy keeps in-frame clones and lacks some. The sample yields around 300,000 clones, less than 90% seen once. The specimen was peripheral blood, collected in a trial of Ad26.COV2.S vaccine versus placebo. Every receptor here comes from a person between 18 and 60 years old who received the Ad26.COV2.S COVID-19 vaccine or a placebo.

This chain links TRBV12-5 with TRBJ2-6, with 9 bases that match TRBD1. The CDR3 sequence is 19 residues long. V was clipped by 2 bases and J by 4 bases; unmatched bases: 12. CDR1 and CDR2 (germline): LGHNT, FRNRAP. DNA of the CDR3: TGTGCTAGTGGTTTGCACACCGGGACAGGGCGACAGGGGGCCAACGTCCTGACTTTC. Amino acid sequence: CASGLHTGTGRQGANVLTF. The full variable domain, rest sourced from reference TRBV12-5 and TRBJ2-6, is DARVTQTPRHKVTEMGQEVTMRCQPILGHNTVFWYRQTMMQGLELLAYFRNRAPLDDSGMPKDRFSAEMPDATLATLKIQPSEPRDSAVYFCASGLHTGTGRQGANVLTFGAGSRLTVL.

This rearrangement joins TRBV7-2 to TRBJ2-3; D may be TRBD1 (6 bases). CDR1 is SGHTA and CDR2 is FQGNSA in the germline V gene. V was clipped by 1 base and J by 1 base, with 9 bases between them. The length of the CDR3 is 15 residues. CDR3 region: CASSLDRAGTDTQYF. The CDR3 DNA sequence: TGTGCCAGCAGCTTAGACAGGGCTGGCACAGATACGCAGTATTTT.

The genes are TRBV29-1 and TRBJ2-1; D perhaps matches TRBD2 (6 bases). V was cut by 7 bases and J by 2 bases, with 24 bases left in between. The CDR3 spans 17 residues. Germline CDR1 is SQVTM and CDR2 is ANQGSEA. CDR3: CSAGGALRGTAYNEQFF. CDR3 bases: TGCAGCGCCGGCGGGGCTTTGAGGGGAACGGCCTACAATGAGCAGTTCTTC.

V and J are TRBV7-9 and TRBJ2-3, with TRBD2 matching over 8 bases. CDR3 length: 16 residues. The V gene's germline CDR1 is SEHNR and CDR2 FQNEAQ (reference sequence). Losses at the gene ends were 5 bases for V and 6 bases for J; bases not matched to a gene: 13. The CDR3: CASSLFGGTSKDTQYF. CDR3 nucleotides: TGTGCCAGCAGCCTTTTCGGCGGGACTAGTAAGGATACGCAGTATTTT.

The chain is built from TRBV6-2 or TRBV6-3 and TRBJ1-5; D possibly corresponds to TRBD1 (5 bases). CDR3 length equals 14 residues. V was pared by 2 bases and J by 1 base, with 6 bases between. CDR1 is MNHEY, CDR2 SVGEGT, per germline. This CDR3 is CASSYGGSNQPQHF. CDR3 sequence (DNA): TGTGCCAGCAGTTACGGGGGGAGCAATCAGCCCCAGCATTTT.